This T cell receptor beta chain was recorded in a study of blood T cells in healthy people across ages. This clonotype was seen only a few times. The use of a sample-barcoded 5' primer and a J-beta primer mix characterized a second PCR of about 7 to 12 cycles. TCRdb ran MiXCR on the 5' RACE reads and lists one entry per CDR3 protein. This repertoire shows about 1,500,000 distinct CDR3 sequences, 28% found once; its top ten account for 7.7%. CDR1 and CDR2 from the germline V gene are SEHNR and FQNEAQ (reference sequence). V lost 5 bases to trimming and J lost 7 bases, with 15 bases between them. The CDR3 contains 14 residues.

The material sequenced was blood. The V and J genes are TRBV7-9 and TRBJ2-1, with D hard to call. The TCR comes from a woman in her twenties or thirties in good health. The CDR3 sequence: CASSVPWKKNEQFF. CDR3 in DNA: TGTGCCAGCAGCGTTCCCTGGAAAAAGAATGAGCAGTTCTTC.